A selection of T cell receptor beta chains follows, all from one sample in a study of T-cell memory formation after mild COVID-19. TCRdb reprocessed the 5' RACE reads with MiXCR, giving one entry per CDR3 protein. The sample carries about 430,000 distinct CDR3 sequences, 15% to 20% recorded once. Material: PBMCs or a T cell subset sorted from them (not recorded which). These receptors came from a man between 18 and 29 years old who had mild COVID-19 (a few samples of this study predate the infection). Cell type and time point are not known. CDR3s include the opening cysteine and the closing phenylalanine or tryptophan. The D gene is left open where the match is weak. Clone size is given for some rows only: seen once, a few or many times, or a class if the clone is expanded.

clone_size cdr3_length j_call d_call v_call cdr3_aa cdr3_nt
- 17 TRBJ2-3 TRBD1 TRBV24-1 CATSDSGTGDWTDTQYF TGTGCCACCAGTGACTCCGGGACAGGGGATTGGACAGATACGCAGTATTTT
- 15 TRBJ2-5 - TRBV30 CAWSVTGARSETQYF TGTGCCTGGAGTGTAACGGGGGCCCGTTCGGAGACCCAGTACTTC
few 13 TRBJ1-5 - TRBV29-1 CSVRGSWDQPQHF TGCAGCGTAAGGGGTAGTTGGGATCAGCCCCAGCATTTT
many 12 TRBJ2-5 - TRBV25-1 CASSSQGWTQYF TGTGCCAGCAGTTCACAGGGTTGGACCCAGTACTTC
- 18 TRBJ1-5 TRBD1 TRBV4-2 CASSQSSGTGNFDQPQHF TGTGCCAGCAGCCAATCCTCCGGGACAGGGAACTTTGATCAGCCCCAGCATTTT
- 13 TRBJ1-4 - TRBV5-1 CASRKEGGEKLFF TGCGCCAGCAGGAAGGAGGGGGGCGAAAAACTGTTTTTT
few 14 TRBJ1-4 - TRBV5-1 CASSPDEGGEKLFF TGCGCCAGCAGCCCCGATGAGGGGGGTGAAAAACTGTTTTTT
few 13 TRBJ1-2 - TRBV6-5 CASSYSPADGYTF TGTGCCAGCAGTTACTCACCGGCGGATGGCTACACCTTC
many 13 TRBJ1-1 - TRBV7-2 CASSATVNTEAFF TGTGCCAGCAGCGCGACAGTGAACACTGAAGCTTTCTTT
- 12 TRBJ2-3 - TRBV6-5 CASSQTADTQYF TGTGCCAGCAGCCAGACCGCAGATACGCAGTATTTT
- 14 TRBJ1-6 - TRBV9 CASSPRDGNSPLHF TGTGCCAGCAGCCCACGGGACGGGAATTCACCCCTCCACTTT
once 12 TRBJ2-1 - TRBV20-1 CSARQGSPEQFF TGCAGTGCTAGGCAGGGATCCCCTGAGCAGTTCTTC
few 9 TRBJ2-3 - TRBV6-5 CARRDTQYF TGTGCCCGAAGAGATACGCAGTATTTT
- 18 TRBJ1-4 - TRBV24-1 CATSDPGRHLATNEKLFF TGTGCCACCAGTGATCCCGGACGGCATCTTGCAACTAATGAAAAACTGTTTTTT
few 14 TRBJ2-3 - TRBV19 CASRLAQGGDTQYF TGTGCCAGTAGGCTTGCGCAGGGGGGAGATACGCAGTATTTT
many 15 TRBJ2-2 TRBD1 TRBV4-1 CASNPRDRGPGELFF TGCGCCAGCAATCCCAGGGACAGGGGCCCCGGGGAGCTGTTTTTT
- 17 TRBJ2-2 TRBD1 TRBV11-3 CASSPGDRVQDTGELFF TGTGCCAGCAGCCCAGGTGACAGGGTACAGGACACCGGGGAGCTGTTTTTT
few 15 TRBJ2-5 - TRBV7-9 CASSLVGSPGETQYF TGTGCCAGCAGCTTAGTTGGGAGTCCAGGAGAGACCCAGTACTTC
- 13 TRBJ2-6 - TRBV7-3 CASMVPGANVLTF TGTGCCAGCATGGTGCCTGGGGCCAACGTCCTGACTTTC
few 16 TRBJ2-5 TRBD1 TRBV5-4 CASSPGQGYLGETQYF TGTGCCAGCAGCCCGGGACAGGGCTACCTGGGGGAGACCCAGTACTTC
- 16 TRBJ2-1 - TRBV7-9 CASSPTRGASYNEQFF TGTGCCAGCAGCCCTACTCGGGGGGCCTCCTACAATGAGCAGTTCTTC
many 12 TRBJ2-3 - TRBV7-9 CASSGSGDTQYF TGTGCCAGCAGCGGGAGCGGAGATACGCAGTATTTT
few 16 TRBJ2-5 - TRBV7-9 CASSLSAGGRQETQYF TGTGCCAGCAGCTTAAGCGCCGGGGGGCGGCAAGAGACCCAGTACTTC
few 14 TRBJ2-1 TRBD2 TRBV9 CASTLSGTRGEQFF TGTGCCAGCACCCTCTCCGGGACTAGAGGTGAGCAGTTCTTC
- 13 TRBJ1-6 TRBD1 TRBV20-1 CSASSDRVSPLHF TGCAGTGCTAGTTCGGACAGGGTATCACCCCTCCACTTT
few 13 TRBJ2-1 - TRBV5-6 CASRSPDFNEQFF TGTGCCAGCAGATCCCCGGATTTTAATGAGCAGTTCTTC
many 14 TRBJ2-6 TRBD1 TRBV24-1 CATQGAAGANVLTF TGTGCCACCCAGGGGGCTGCTGGGGCCAACGTCCTGACTTTC
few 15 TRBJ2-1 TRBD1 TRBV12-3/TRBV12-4 CASRLDRGSHNEQFF TGTGCCAGCAGGCTGGACAGGGGTTCGCACAATGAGCAGTTCTTC
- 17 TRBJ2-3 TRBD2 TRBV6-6 CASRSASGGRGTDTQYF TGTGCCAGCAGGTCGGCTAGCGGGGGGCGGGGAACAGATACGCAGTATTTT
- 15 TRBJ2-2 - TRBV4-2 CASSQEGDYTGELFF TGTGCCAGCAGCCAAGAGGGGGACTACACCGGGGAGCTGTTTTTT
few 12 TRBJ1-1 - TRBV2 CASRDGRQEAFF TGTGCCAGCAGGGACGGCCGGCAGGAAGCTTTCTTT
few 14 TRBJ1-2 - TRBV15 CATSRDLGNYGYTF TGTGCCACCAGCAGAGATCTGGGAAACTATGGCTACACCTTC
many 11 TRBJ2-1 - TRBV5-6 CASTKNNEQFF TGTGCCAGCACCAAGAACAATGAGCAGTTCTTC
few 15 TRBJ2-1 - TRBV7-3 CASSLTRSSYNEQFF TGTGCCAGCAGCTTAACGAGGAGCTCCTACAATGAGCAGTTCTTC
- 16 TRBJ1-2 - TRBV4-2 CASSQHSLASNYGYTF TGTGCCAGCAGCCAACACAGCTTGGCCTCTAACTATGGCTACACCTTC
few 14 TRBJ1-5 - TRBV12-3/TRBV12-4 CASTRTDSNQPQHF TGTGCCAGCACCCGGACGGATAGCAATCAGCCCCAGCATTTT
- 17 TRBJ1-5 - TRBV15 CATSRDFGGSSNQPQHF TGTGCCACCAGCAGAGATTTCGGGGGTTCGAGCAATCAGCCCCAGCATTTT
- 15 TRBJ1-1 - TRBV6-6 CASSAGGGWGTEAFF TGTGCCAGCAGCGCGGGGGGGGGATGGGGCACTGAAGCTTTCTTT
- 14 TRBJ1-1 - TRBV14 CASSQVKRETEAFF TGTGCCAGCAGCCAAGTAAAAAGGGAAACTGAAGCTTTCTTT
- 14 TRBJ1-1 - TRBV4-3 CASSQDHGATEAFF TGCGCCAGCAGCCAAGATCACGGGGCCACTGAAGCTTTCTTT
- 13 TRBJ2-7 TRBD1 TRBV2 CASRDSGQDQQYF TGTGCCAGCAGAGACTCGGGACAGGACCAGCAGTACTTC
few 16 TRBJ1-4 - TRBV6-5 CASSYSSGPTNEKLFF TGTGCCAGCAGTTACTCGTCCGGCCCAACTAATGAAAAACTGTTTTTT
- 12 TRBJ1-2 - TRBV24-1 CATSDSGVGYTF TGTGCCACCAGTGATTCAGGGGTTGGCTACACCTTC
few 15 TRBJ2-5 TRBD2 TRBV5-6 CASSWGLAGGQAQYF TGTGCCAGCAGCTGGGGACTAGCGGGGGGGCAGGCCCAGTACTTC
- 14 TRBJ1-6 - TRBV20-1 CSAPDRRTNSPLHF TGCAGTGCGCCGGACAGACGTACGAATTCACCCCTCCACTTT
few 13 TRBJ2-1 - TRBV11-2 CASSHEIIGEQFF TGTGCCAGCAGCCATGAGATAATCGGTGAGCAGTTCTTC
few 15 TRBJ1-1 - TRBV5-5 CASSLNPIGGTEAFF TGTGCCAGCAGCTTGAACCCCATTGGGGGCACTGAAGCTTTCTTT
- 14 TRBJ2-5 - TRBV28 CASSVQGLQETQYF TGTGCCAGCAGTGTGCAGGGCTTACAAGAGACCCAGTACTTC
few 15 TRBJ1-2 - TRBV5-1 CASSFELGQSYGYTF TGCGCCAGCAGCTTTGAGCTCGGACAGAGCTATGGCTACACCTTC